One and the same sample provided the 23 T cell receptor beta chains below, sequenced in a study of T cells in Graves' hyperthyroidism and ophthalmopathy. What was amplified from RNA transcripts were TCR beta CDR3 regions. During a first-round RT-PCR of the TCR CDR3, the HTBI primer set was used. TCRdb ran MiXCR on the multiplex PCR reads and lists one entry per CDR3 protein. The data contain 270,000 or so distinct CDR3 sequences, 20% to 30% of them seen just once; the ten biggest clones take up approximately 30%. The sample taken for sequencing was blood. All receptors derive from a man between 35 and 55 years old with Graves' hyperthyroidism that later progressed to Graves' ophthalmopathy.

This clonotype was picked up many times. This chain uses TRBV7-8 with TRBJ1-5; 9 bases fit TRBD1. The germline gives CDR1 SGHVS, CDR2 FQNEAQ. The junction had 9 bases not matched to a gene; V was cut back by 6 bases and J by 9 bases. The CDR3 is 14 amino acids. CDR3 sequence (DNA): TGTGCCAGCAGTCGAGGACAGGGGCCCCGGCCCCAGCATTTT. The encoded protein is CASSRGQGPRPQHF.

This clonotype was counted ten times or more. J is TRBJ2-7 and V is TRBV5-6, with TRBD2 identical over 8 bases. The J segment lost 4 bases and the V segment lost 1 base, leaving 7 bases of the junction unmatched. The germline gives CDR1 SGHDT, CDR2 YYEEEE. The CDR3 loop spans 15 amino acids. The CDR3 protein is CASSLTLAGLYEQYF. The CDR3 nucleotides read TGTGCCAGCAGCTTGACGCTAGCGGGCCTTTACGAGCAGTACTTC.

This clonotype was recorded at least ten times. A much larger clonotype is one base distant, so this may be a read error. V usage is TRBV29-1 and J usage is TRBJ1-3, with D possibly being TRBD1 (5 bases). The V end was cut by 3 bases, the J end by 2 bases, with 14 bases between. Germline CDR1 SQVTM, CDR2 ANQGSEA. CDR3 length equals 15 residues. CDR3 coding DNA: TGCAGCGTTGAGGACCCACGGGGCGCTGGAAACACCATATATTTT. It translates to CSVEDPRGAGNTIYF.

This clonotype was seen many times. The V gene is TRBV28, the J gene TRBJ2-7; unclear D gene. Germline V gene lookup returns CDR1 MDHEN and CDR2 SYDVKM. Trimming removed 8 bases at V and 0 bases at J, with 14 bases between. The CDR3 length is 14 residues. Here the CDR3 reads CASGTGSLSYEQYF. Here the CDR3 DNA reads TGTGCCAGCGGAACTGGAAGTCTCTCCTACGAGCAGTACTTC.

This clonotype has ten or more counts. The rearrangement joins TRBV18 to TRBJ1-1; 8 nucleotides match TRBD1. The V segment lost 3 bases and the J segment 4 bases; nucleotides outside the gene matches: 7. The CDR3 length is 15 residues. The germline V gene has CDR1 KGHSH and CDR2 LQKENI. CDR3 DNA sequence: TGTGCCAGCTCACCGAACACAGGGGGAAGCACTGAAGCTTTCTTT. It is translated as CASSPNTGGSTEAFF. The whole variable domain, filled in from reference TRBV18 and TRBJ1-1, reads NAGVMQNPRHLVRRRGQEARLRCSPMKGHSHVYWYRQLPEEGLKFMVYLQKENIIDESGMPKERFSAEFPKEGPSILRIQQVVRGDSAAYFCASSPNTGGSTEAFFGQGTRLTVV.

This clonotype occurred many times. This chain uses TRBV15 with TRBJ2-7; 8 bases line up with TRBD1. The germline gives CDR1 LNHNV, CDR2 YYDKDF (reference sequence). V lost 0 bases to trimming and J lost 3 bases; unmatched junction nucleotides: 4. The CDR3 spans 15 residues. CDR3 DNA: TGTGCCACCAGCAGAGAAGGGACAGGACGCTACGAGCAGTACTTC. Encoded protein: CATSREGTGRYEQYF.

This rearrangement joins TRBV2 to TRBJ2-7, with 9 bases lining up with TRBD1. With V trimmed by 1 base and J by 3 bases, 1 base remained unmatched. CDR3 length: 14 amino acids. In germline, CDR1 is SNHLY, CDR2 FYNNEI. The CDR3 loop is CASSEVDRGYEQYF. For the CDR3, the DNA is TGTGCCAGCAGTGAAGTGGACAGGGGCTACGAGCAGTACTTC.

This clonotype turned up a few times. This may stem from a read error, because a much larger clone lies one nucleotide away. The chain carries TRBV7-8 and TRBJ2-7, with 8 nucleotides matching TRBD1. The CDR3 sequence is 15 residues long. Germline-derived CDR1 and CDR2 are SGHVS and FQNEAQ. CDR3 loop: CASSSWSRGPYERYF. CDR3 sequence (DNA): TGTGCCAGCAGCTCTTGGAGCAGGGGGCCCTACGAGCGGTACTTC.

This clonotype came up once. The rearrangement uses TRBV19 and TRBJ2-7; TRBD1 aligns across 11 bases. J was trimmed by 2 bases and V by 4 bases; bases with no gene match: 7. The CDR3 spans 16 residues. From germline, CDR1 is LNHDA and CDR2 SQIVND (reference sequence). CDR3 nucleotide sequence: TGTGCCAGTAGTAGAGGATCGGGACAGGGGGCCTACGAGCAGTACTTC. As protein: CASSRGSGQGAYEQYF.

This clonotype was observed at least ten times. The chain couples TRBV6-1 to TRBJ1-2; 7 positions agree with TRBD1. Germline CDR1 and CDR2: MNHNS and SASEGT. J was trimmed by 5 bases and V by 3 bases; bases with no gene match: 9. The CDR3 covers 15 residues. The chain's CDR3 is CASSEGTVPSYGYTF. In DNA form, the CDR3 reads TGTGCCAGCAGTGAGGGGACAGTTCCTTCATATGGCTACACCTTC.

This clonotype came up many times. This chain uses TRBV5-8 with TRBJ2-7, with TRBD1 matching over 8 bases. The CDR3 is made up of 15 amino acids. Germline assignment: CDR1 SGHTS and CDR2 YDEGEE. The trim removed 0 bases at V and 4 bases at J, leaving 6 bases unmatched. Written as DNA, the CDR3 is TGTGCCAGCAGCTTGGAGGCAGGGGGCAAATACGAGCAGTACTTC. It is translated as CASSLEAGGKYEQYF.

CDR3: CSARLRDRTPPGAFF. CDR3 in DNA: TGCAGTGCTAGACTCCGGGACAGGACGCCGCCGGGAGCTTTCTTT. This sequence joins TRBV20-1 and TRBJ1-1; 8 bases align to TRBD1. CDR3 length: 15 residues. J gave up 10 bases and V 2 bases, and 15 bases lay outside the gene matches. From germline, CDR1 is DFQATT and CDR2 SNEGSKA (reference sequence).

The chain links TRBV12-3 or TRBV12-4 to TRBJ2-5; D is ambiguous. The CDR3 spans 14 residues. V lost 5 bases and J 2 bases, leaving 12 bases between the germline ends. The CDR3 coding sequence is TGTGCCAGCAGTGTCCCTGAAAATCAAGAGACCCAGTACTTC. Protein: CASSVPENQETQYF.

In this sample, this clonotype turned up many times. The V and J genes are TRBV5-1 and TRBJ1-1; D unresolved. The CDR3 contains 13 residues. Trimming pared 1 base from V and 4 bases from J, leaving 8 bases between. CDR1 SGHRS and CDR2 YFSETQ come from the germline V gene. CDR3 DNA sequence: TGCGCCAGCAGCTTGATAGAGGGCACTGAAGCTTTCTTT. Translated: CASSLIEGTEAFF.

This clonotype was picked up many times. V and J are TRBV20-1 and TRBJ2-7; 9 nucleotides line up with TRBD2. With V trimmed by 1 base and J by 2 bases, 6 bases remained unmatched. Germline CDR1 DFQATT, CDR2 SNEGSKA (reference sequence). This CDR3 spans 15 amino acids. The DNA for the CDR3 is TGCAGTGCTAGAGGCCGACTAGCGGAGGCCTACGAGCAGTACTTC. Translated: CSARGRLAEAYEQYF.

J is TRBJ2-7 and V is TRBV6-5; D is possibly TRBD1 (6 bases). The ends were cut back, 3 bases at V and 0 bases at J, with 15 bases in the middle. The CDR3 runs 16 residues. From germline, CDR1 is MNHEY and CDR2 SVGAGI. CDR3 DNA: TGTGCCAGCAGTTATGATCCAGGGGCGCCCTCCTACGAGCAGTACTTC. Translated: CASSYDPGAPSYEQYF.

This clonotype occurred many times. The rearrangement uses TRBV5-6 and TRBJ1-5; D is undetermined. CDR3 length: 13 residues. V was clipped by 1 base and J by 6 bases, with 8 bases between them. CDR1 is SGHDT, CDR2 YYEEEE, per germline. CDR3 region: CASSLFGVQPQHF. The CDR3 region has the DNA TGTGCCAGCAGCTTGTTCGGGGTTCAGCCCCAGCATTTT.

This clonotype was observed at least ten times. The chain combines TRBV7-8 with TRBJ1-3; TRBD1 aligns across 7 bases. The CDR3 runs 15 residues. V lost 10 bases to trimming and J lost 0 bases; unmatched junction nucleotides: 9. Germline-derived CDR1 and CDR2 are SGHVS and FQNEAQ. CDR3 coding DNA: TGTGCCACCTCGGGACAGCCGGCCTCTGGAAACACCATATATTTT. Protein: CATSGQPASGNTIYF.

This clonotype showed up many times. The V gene is TRBV2, the J gene TRBJ2-2; the D is unclear. The CDR3 contains 12 residues. With 8 bases removed from V and 3 bases from J, the gap between germline ends came to 7 bases. The germline CDR1 and CDR2 sequences are SNHLY and FYNNEI. The CDR3 DNA reads as TGTGCCAGCGCAGCACACACCGGGGAGCTGTTTTTT. Amino acids: CASAAHTGELFF.

In its sample, this clonotype was seen many times. The chain couples TRBV19 to TRBJ2-7; no definite D call. The CDR3 runs 11 residues. V lost 9 bases to trimming and J lost 1 base, with 7 bases between them. Germline CDR1 and CDR2: LNHDA and SQIVND (reference sequence). This chain's CDR3 is CASHPSYEQYF. The CDR3 DNA reads as TGTGCCAGCCATCCGTCCTACGAGCAGTACTTC.

The chain employs TRBV3-1 and TRBJ2-7; 8 nucleotides align to TRBD2. V dropped 5 bases and J dropped 1; count of bases not matched to a gene: 10. This CDR3 spans 16 amino acids. CDR1 LGHDT and CDR2 YNNKEL come from the germline V gene (reference sequence). In nucleotides, the CDR3 is TGTGCCAGCAGCGACAGCACTAGCGGTGGGTCCTACGAGCAGTACTTC. Its translation: CASSDSTSGGSYEQYF.

This clonotype was observed a few times. The J gene is TRBJ1-1, the V gene TRBV4-1; D unclear. This CDR3 contains 19 residues. Trimming pared 0 bases from V and 2 bases from J, leaving 22 bases between. Germline V CDR1 and CDR2: MGHRA, YSYEKL. CDR3 sequence (DNA): TGCGCCAGCAGCCAAGAAGGAGGGATCTGGACGGGTGTTAACACTGAAGCTTTCTTT. Protein product: CASSQEGGIWTGVNTEAFF.

In its sample, this clonotype was seen many times. For the CDR3, the DNA is TGTGCCAGCAGCTTATGGGGGGGATTGAACACTGAAGCTTTCTTT. It translates to CASSLWGGLNTEAFF. The chain employs TRBV7-2 and TRBJ1-1; the D gene is possibly TRBD1 (5 bases). The V gene lost 2 bases and the J gene lost 0 bases, with 10 bases spanning the gap. Germline CDR1 and CDR2: SGHTA and FQGNSA. The CDR3 sequence is 15 residues long.